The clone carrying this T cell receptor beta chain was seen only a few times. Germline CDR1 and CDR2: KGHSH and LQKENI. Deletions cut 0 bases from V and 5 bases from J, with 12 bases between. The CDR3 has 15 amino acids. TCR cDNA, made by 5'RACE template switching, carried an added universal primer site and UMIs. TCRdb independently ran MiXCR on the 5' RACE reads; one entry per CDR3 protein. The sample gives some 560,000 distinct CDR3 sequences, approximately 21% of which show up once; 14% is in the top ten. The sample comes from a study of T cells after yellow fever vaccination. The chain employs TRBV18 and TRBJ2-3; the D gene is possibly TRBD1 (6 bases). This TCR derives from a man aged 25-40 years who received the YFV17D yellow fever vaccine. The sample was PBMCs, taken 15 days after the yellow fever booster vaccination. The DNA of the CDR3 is TGTGCCAGCTCACCACCGTCGGGGACAAAAGATACGCAGTATTTT. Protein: CASSPPSGTKDTQYF.